The 5 T cell receptor beta chains below were found in one sample sequenced in a study of cytomegalovirus exposure and HLA in healthy donors. Both 60 Vbeta primers and 13 Jbeta primers went into the PCR. Profiled with immunoSEQ multiplex PCR; TCRdb holds only in-frame clones, not every one. The sample has 150,000 to 200,000 clones, roughly 78% seen once. The sequencing input was PBMCs. The receptors were gathered from a woman between 40 and 55 years old in good health and CMV-seronegative.

The genes are TRBV5-4 and TRBJ2-7; 9 bases align to TRBD2. In germline, CDR1 is SGHNT, CDR2 YYREEE (reference sequence). The CDR3 runs to 14 residues. The trim removed 6 bases at V and 5 bases at J, leaving 9 bases unmatched. The CDR3 DNA follows: TGTGCCAGCAAAACGCGGGGGGGTTCGAACGAGCAGTACTTC. Its protein product is CASKTRGGSNEQYF.

This chain connects TRBV11-2 to TRBJ2-7, with 7 bases fitting TRBD2. The CDR3 contains 15 residues. Germline V gives CDR1 SGHAT, CDR2 FQNNGV. Trimming at V came to 6 bases and at J to 3 bases, leaving 11 bases not matched to a gene. The CDR3 spells CASSPGLVMHYEQYF. In DNA form, the CDR3 reads TGTGCCAGCAGTCCCGGACTAGTGATGCACTACGAGCAGTACTTC.

V and J are TRBV6-1 and TRBJ1-3; the D is unclear. V was clipped by 5 bases and J by 0 bases, with 11 bases between them. Per germline, CDR1 MNHNS and CDR2 SASEGT. This CDR3 spans 15 amino acids. Here the CDR3 DNA reads TGTGCCAGCAGTAATACAGCCGGCTCTGGAAACACCATATATTTT. This codes for CASSNTAGSGNTIYF.

The chain recombines TRBV5-1 with TRBJ1-1; TRBD1 might be the D (5 bases). The ends were cut back, 3 bases at V and 4 bases at J, with 16 bases in the middle. Germline V gene sequence: CDR1 SGHRS, CDR2 YFSETQ. The CDR3 consists of 15 residues. CDR3 sequence: CASSSGTQGATEAFF. The CDR3, as DNA: TGCGCCAGCAGCTCCGGTACGCAAGGGGCCACTGAAGCTTTCTTT.

The rearrangement uses TRBV7-2 and TRBJ1-1, with 7 bases fitting TRBD1. The CDR3 is 18 amino acids. Germline V gene data show CDR1 as SGHTA and CDR2 as FQGNSA. Germline trimming cut 5 bases from V and 0 bases from J; bases unmatched to any gene: 15. The CDR3 DNA follows: TGTGCCAGCAGCCATACGACAGGGTTTGGGACGATGAACACTGAAGCTTTCTTT. Translation: CASSHTTGFGTMNTEAFF.